Listed below are T cell receptor beta chains from one sample, sequenced in a study of identical twins. TCRdb reanalysed the 5' RACE reads using MiXCR and keeps one entry per CDR3 protein. The table has 150,000 or so distinct CDR3 sequences, roughly 3.5% seen once. The specimen sequenced was memory T cells sorted from blood. All receptors come from a man younger than 35 in good health. Both conserved end residues are part of each CDR3. The order of the fields is CDR3 DNA, CDR3 protein, D gene, clone size, V gene, J gene. A D gene is named only where the DNA matches it firmly. The size entry gives once, few, many or a size class.

TGTGCCAGCAGCTTAGCCGCATCTCAACGGAGAAATTCACCCCTCCACTTT,CASSLAASQRRNSPLHF,.,many,TRBV7-2,TRBJ1-6
TGTGCCAGCAGCCCTGAGGCCCGCACAGATACGCAGTATTTT,CASSPEARTDTQYF,.,many,TRBV2,TRBJ2-3
TGTGCCAGCAGCTCCCCCGGGGCCCGCACAGATACGCAGTATTTT,CASSSPGARTDTQYF,.,many,TRBV11-2,TRBJ2-3
TGTGCCAGCAGCCGAGGTCCAGAGCAGTTCTTC,CASSRGPEQFF,.,many,TRBV7-9,TRBJ2-1
TGTGCCAGCAGTCCGGACAGGGCCTCGTTGGAGCAGTACTTC,CASSPDRASLEQYF,TRBD1,many,TRBV7-2,TRBJ2-7
TGTGCCAGCAGCTCTGCGGGATTTGAGCAGTTCTTC,CASSSAGFEQFF,.,few,TRBV14,TRBJ2-1
TGTGCCAGCATCTCGCGGGATGGGGATACGCAGTATTTT,CASISRDGDTQYF,.,many,TRBV7-9,TRBJ2-3
TGTGCCATCACCGACGGGACTAGCGGAACTCCGGGGGAGACCCAGTACTTC,CAITDGTSGTPGETQYF,TRBD2,many,TRBV10-3,TRBJ2-5
TGTGCCAGCAGCGCCCACAGGGGAGCCAAAAACATTCAGTACTTC,CASSAHRGAKNIQYF,TRBD1,many,TRBV9,TRBJ2-4
TGTGCCAGCAGCCAGACGGGGAAAGAGCAGTTCTTC,CASSQTGKEQFF,.,many,TRBV7-3,TRBJ2-1
TGTGCCATCAGTGCAGGCGCAGTTGGGAGCAATCAGCCCCAGCATTTT,CAISAGAVGSNQPQHF,.,many,TRBV10-3,TRBJ1-5
TGCAGCGTCGCCCGGGATGGGGATGAAGCTTTCTTT,CSVARDGDEAFF,.,many,TRBV29-1,TRBJ1-1
TGTGCCAGCAGTCATCTAGGGGGCGTGGGAAATCAGCCCCAGCATTTT,CASSHLGGVGNQPQHF,TRBD1,many,TRBV6-2/TRBV6-3,TRBJ1-5
TGCGCCAGCAGCCAAGGTCCAGGGACGGACGCAGATACGCAGTATTTT,CASSQGPGTDADTQYF,.,many,TRBV4-1,TRBJ2-3
TGTGCCAGTAGTATTTTCGTCGGGGCCTCTGGAAACACCATATATTTT,CASSIFVGASGNTIYF,.,few,TRBV19,TRBJ1-3
TGCAGTGCTAGAAGACCAGCGGGAGACTTACAAGAGACCCAGTACTTC,CSARRPAGDLQETQYF,TRBD2,many,TRBV20-1,TRBJ2-5
TGTGCCAGCAGCTTAGTTTCTAGCGGGATACGAGAGACCCAGTACTTC,CASSLVSSGIRETQYF,TRBD2,many,TRBV7-2,TRBJ2-5
TGTGCCAGCAGCGTAGGGACAGGGGGCCGCACAGATACGCAGTATTTT,CASSVGTGGRTDTQYF,TRBD1,few,TRBV9,TRBJ2-3
TGTGCCAGCAGCGCCCCGACTAGCGGGAGGGGATCCCTCCAAGAGACCCAGTACTTC,CASSAPTSGRGSLQETQYF,TRBD2,many,TRBV7-6,TRBJ2-5
TGTGCCAGCAGCCCAGGGGCGAAAGATACGCAGTATTTT,CASSPGAKDTQYF,.,many,TRBV9,TRBJ2-3
TGTGCCAGCAGCCCGGACAACCTCTATGGCTACACCTTC,CASSPDNLYGYTF,.,many,TRBV3-1,TRBJ1-2
TGTGCCAGCAGTCTCGGGGGACTAGCGGGAGCAGATACGCAGTATTTT,CASSLGGLAGADTQYF,TRBD2,many,TRBV5-6,TRBJ2-3
TGCGCCAGCAGCCAAGGTGTGGCTAATGAAAAACTGTTTTTT,CASSQGVANEKLFF,.,many,TRBV4-1,TRBJ1-4
TGTGCCATCAGTGAGGTAGGGGCTAGCGGGACCGGTGAGCAGTACTTC,CAISEVGASGTGEQYF,TRBD2,many,TRBV10-3,TRBJ2-7
TGCAGTGCCCACGGGACTAGCGGGAGGCATAGAAAAGAGACCCAGTACTTC,CSAHGTSGRHRKETQYF,TRBD2,many,TRBV20-1,TRBJ2-5
TGCGCCAGCAGCCTGGGACTAGCGGGAGGGCCCGGGGAGCAGTACTTC,CASSLGLAGGPGEQYF,TRBD2,many,TRBV5-1,TRBJ2-7
TGTGCCAGCTCACCCCCTAGCGGGAGGGCCGCGCAGTTCTTC,CASSPPSGRAAQFF,TRBD2,many,TRBV18,TRBJ2-1
TGTGCCAGCACAAACTTCCGGGGACTAGCGGCGACCGGGGAGCTGTTTTTT,CASTNFRGLAATGELFF,TRBD2,many,TRBV12-3/TRBV12-4,TRBJ2-2
TGCAGCCCCGTAAGCGGTGAGACCTACGAGCAGTACTTC,CSPVSGETYEQYF,.,many,TRBV20-1,TRBJ2-7